This section outlines one TCR beta chain sequence together with its context. Its antigen is not known. The record originates from a study of identical twins. In germline, CDR1 is SGHTA, CDR2 FQGNSA. Trimming took off 5 bases at V and 2 bases at J, with 15 bases between the two ends. This CDR3 region has 16 residues. Study-wide results and limits: Within beta out-of-frame sequences, the excess sharing observed between twins was weaker. Fewer insertions marked abundant cord blood beta clonotypes; young adult naive trended weakly, memory not at all. In zero-insertion analyses, partial confounding could arise from invariant MAIT and iNKT cells.

cDNA molecules carried unique molecular identifiers, and template switching added a universal primer site. TCRdb passed the 5' RACE reads through MiXCR, listing each CDR3 protein once. There are under 400,000 distinct CDR3 sequences in the sample; around 9% occur only once, and about 9.1% lies in the top ten. This chain connects TRBV7-2 to TRBJ2-2; possibly TRBD2 for D (7 bases). This TCR came from a woman aged 50 to 65 in good health. Sample: naive T cells sorted from blood. The CDR3 is CASSVLGGANTGELFF. The CDR3 region has the DNA TGTGCCAGCAGCGTGCTTGGGGGGGCAAACACCGGGGAGCTGTTTTTT.